This TCR beta chain is drawn from a study of control samples from healthy donors and cancer patients. Profiled with immunoSEQ multiplex PCR; TCRdb holds only in-frame clones, not every one. The sample holds fewer than 45,000 clones, around 90% seen once. Germline V gene data show CDR1 as SGHTA and CDR2 as FQGTGA. V lost 5 bases, J lost 8 bases, and 9 bases stayed unmatched. CDR3 length equals 14 residues. This rearrangement joins TRBV7-3 to TRBJ2-5, with TRBD2 matching over 9 bases. The source of this sequence is a woman aged 40 to 50 with head and neck cancer. Sequencing was done on a sample of PBMCs. The CDR3, as DNA: TGTGCCAGCAGCACAGCGGGAGGTCTAAATACCCAGTACTTC. It is translated as CASSTAGGLNTQYF.